These T cell receptor beta chains were read from a single sample in a study of metastatic and nonmetastatic thyroid tumors. TCRdb re-called clones from the PCR reads using MiXCR. This table holds around 13,000 clones, 12% found once. Sequencing was performed on blood. These receptors came from a female donor with papillary thyroid cancer or a benign thyroid nodule (not recorded which). Some clones in this sample may be carry-over from other donors' samples. The CDR3 runs from the conserved cysteine through the conserved F or W. D genes are given only for firm matches. The size field is filled for only some rows; it gives once, few, many or a size class.

TRBV11-3	TRBJ2-1	.	.	TGTTCCAGCAGCTTACTGGATTCGGGAGACCAGTTCTTC	CSSSLLDSGDQFF
TRBV30	TRBJ1-4	.	many	TGTGCCTGGAGCGGGGTTGGTGCCGCGGATGAAAAACTGTTTTTT	CAWSGVGAADEKLFF
TRBV6-5	TRBJ1-6	.	many	TGTGCCAGCAGTTACGGGCTTGTCAATTCACCCCTCCACTTT	CASSYGLVNSPLHF
TRBV11-2	TRBJ1-1	.	many	TGTGCCAGCAGCTTAACCCAATTAACTGAAGCTTTCTTT	CASSLTQLTEAFF
TRBV6-1	TRBJ2-5	TRBD2	.	TGTGCCAGCCTACTATCGGGGGGAGGTGAGACCCAGTACTTC	CASLLSGGGETQYF
TRBV20-1	TRBJ2-1	TRBD1	medium-sized	TGCAGTGCTATACCGACAGGGCCTTACAATGAGCAGTTCTTC	CSAIPTGPYNEQFF
TRBV6-1	TRBJ2-1	.	.	TGTGCCAGCAGGCTCCACCCTAGAGGTGAGCAGTTCTTC	CASRLHPRGEQFF
TRBV28	TRBJ1-2	.	medium-sized	TGTGCCAGCAGTTTCCCGGGTGTTTATGGCTACACCTTC	CASSFPGVYGYTF
TRBV19	TRBJ2-2	TRBD1	many	TGTGCCAGTCGACAGGGGGTGTCCGGGGAGCTGTTTTTT	CASRQGVSGELFF
TRBV6-5	TRBJ2-6	.	medium-sized	TGTGCCAGCAGTTACCAAGTACGGTCGGCCAACGTCCTGACTTTC	CASSYQVRSANVLTF
TRBV11-1	TRBJ2-1	TRBD1	many	TGTGCCAGCAGCCGAACAGCCGGGACAGCACACAATGAGCAGTTCTTC	CASSRTAGTAHNEQFF
TRBV28	TRBJ2-7	TRBD2	few	TGTGCCACCACTAGCGGGAGGGCCTCCTACGAGCAGTACTTC	CATTSGRASYEQYF
TRBV6-2/TRBV6-3	TRBJ2-7	.	many	TGTGCCAGCAGGGACGAGACCTACGAGCAGTACTTC	CASRDETYEQYF
TRBV6-1	TRBJ1-5	.	medium-sized	TGTGCCAGCAAGACAGGCCCCACGCAGCCCCAGCATTTT	CASKTGPTQPQHF
TRBV29-1	TRBJ1-1	.	many	TGCAGCGTTGAAGATACGGGGCAGGGGAGGACTGAAGCTTTCTTT	CSVEDTGQGRTEAFF
TRBV6-2/TRBV6-3	TRBJ2-7	.	medium-sized	TGTGCCAGCAGTTACTTCCCCGACGAGCAGTACTTC	CASSYFPDEQYF
TRBV10-3	TRBJ1-1	.	.	TGTGCCATCTCTGAAAACTGGGAGACTGAAGCTTTCTTT	CAISENWETEAFF
TRBV27	TRBJ1-1	.	many	TGTGCCAGCAGCCTCCACGGGTTGAATAAAGCTTTCTTT	CASSLHGLNKAFF
TRBV6-1	TRBJ1-5	.	few	TGTGCCAGCAGTGAGAAGGACCAGAGTCAGCCCCAGCATTTT	CASSEKDQSQPQHF
TRBV20-1	TRBJ2-1	TRBD1	many	TGCAGTGCCAATCCAGAGATGGGACAGGCCTACAATGAGCAGTTCTTC	CSANPEMGQAYNEQFF
TRBV9	TRBJ1-3	.	many	TGTGCCAGCAACACCTCCGGGGGCTCTGGAAACACCATATATTTT	CASNTSGGSGNTIYF
TRBV5-5	TRBJ2-7	.	many	TGTGCCAGCAGTAAGCTTGGTTACGAGCAGTACTTC	CASSKLGYEQYF
TRBV11-2	TRBJ1-2	.	medium-sized	TGTGCCAGCAGCTTAAACTTCTATGGCTACACCTTC	CASSLNFYGYTF
TRBV11-2	TRBJ1-2	.	.	TGTGCCAGCAGCGAATATACAGGTATTCAAATCTACGGCTACACCTTC	CASSEYTGIQIYGYTF
TRBV6-2/TRBV6-3	TRBJ2-2	.	medium-sized	TGTGCCAGCAGTTACGGGGGAGACACCGGGGAGCTGTTTTTT	CASSYGGDTGELFF
TRBV7-8	TRBJ2-3	TRBD2	many	TGTGCCAGCAGCCCCGGGGGGGATCCAGATACGCAGTATTTT	CASSPGGDPDTQYF
TRBV5-1	TRBJ1-6	TRBD1	.	TGCGCCAGCAGCCCAGGGACAGGATCTTCATACCTCCACTTT	CASSPGTGSSYLHF
TRBV5-1	TRBJ1-4	.	many	TGCGCCAGCAAGCCGGGCACAACTAATGAAAAACTGTTTTTT	CASKPGTTNEKLFF
TRBV6-1	TRBJ1-5	.	few	TGTGCCAGCAGTCGGGATGGAGGCAATCAGCCCCGGCATTTT	CASSRDGGNQPRHF
TRBV10-3	TRBJ2-1	TRBD2	many	TGTGCCATTCAAAGAAGTAGCGGGAGTATGGAGCAGTTCTTC	CAIQRSSGSMEQFF
TRBV20-1	TRBJ1-6	.	many	TGCAGTGCTCGAGGAGGGGTACGAAGCTCACCCCTCCACTTT	CSARGGVRSSPLHF
TRBV12-3/TRBV12-4	TRBJ2-3	TRBD1	many	TGTGCCAGCAGCAGGACAGGGGGCGGTTCAGATACGCAGTATTTT	CASSRTGGGSDTQYF
TRBV6-2/TRBV6-3	TRBJ1-2	TRBD1	few	TGTGCCATCAGTGAGATAGGGTCCCACAGGGGGCAAGGCTACACCTTC	CAISEIGSHRGQGYTF
TRBV28	TRBJ1-5	.	medium-sized	TGTGCCAGCAGTTTAGGGTCCGACTCTTTCAATCAGCCCCAGCATTTT	CASSLGSDSFNQPQHF
TRBV12-3/TRBV12-4	TRBJ2-5	TRBD2	many	TGTGCCAGCAGTTCCCCTAGCGGAGAGACCCAGTACTTC	CASSSPSGETQYF
TRBV27	TRBJ2-7	.	.	TGTGCCAGCAGTAGCCTTGAGTTTACGGGGGTAAACTACGAGCAGTACTTC	CASSSLEFTGVNYEQYF
TRBV5-5	TRBJ2-1	TRBD2	many	TGTGCCAGCAGCTTGGCTCTAGCGGGAGTTGAGCAGTTCTTC	CASSLALAGVEQFF